This TCR beta chain comes out of a study of blood T cells in healthy people across ages. V was clipped by 8 bases and J by 15 bases; unmatched bases: 9. The V gene's germline CDR1 is SNHLY and CDR2 FYNNEI. CDR3 length: 11 amino acids. A second PCR, run for roughly 7 to 12 cycles, used a sample-barcoded 5' primer plus a J-beta primer mix. MiXCR, applied by TCRdb to the 5' RACE reads, yields one record per CDR3 protein. The table includes nearly 800,000 distinct CDR3 sequences, 25% detected once. This clonotype has a handful of counts. The sample was also reused in another study, on T cells of mothers and their children.

The chain employs TRBV2 and TRBJ2-3; 9 nucleotides align to TRBD1. The sequencing sample was made of blood. The sequence derives from a boy aged 5-17 years in good health. The CDR3 protein is CASGIRDRAYF. The DNA for the CDR3 is TGTGCCAGCGGGATCCGGGACAGGGCCTATTTT.